These 32 T cell receptor beta chains originate from one sample sequenced in a study of T cells in Graves' hyperthyroidism and ophthalmopathy (dated by TCRdb to the late 2010s). Library generation was performed with multiplex PCR. TCRdb shows the sequencer as Illumina HiSeq 2000. The TCR beta CDR3 regions were amplified from the RNA transcripts. For the first round of RT-PCR on the TCR CDR3, the HTBI primer set was used together with the Qiagen OneStep RT-PCR kit. The public sequencing data were trimmed at Q25 with fastp and processed into clonotypes with MiXCR by TCRdb, which kept only in-frame beta chains. Every entry covers one CDR3 protein and lists the most common genes and DNA from its rows. Present in this sample are 660,000 or so distinct CDR3 sequences, over 40% of which were seen just once. The leading ten clones occupy approximately 6.8% of the sample. The source material was peripheral blood or thyroid tissue (not recorded which). Receptors originate from an adult man with Graves' disease, either hyperthyroidism or ophthalmopathy (not recorded which).

There are many counts of this clonotype. The V call is TRBV29-1, the J call TRBJ1-1; D is unresolved. V was clipped by 0 bases and J by 0 bases, with 14 bases between them. This CDR3 comprises 16 residues. In germline, CDR1 is SQVTM, CDR2 ANQGSEA. In DNA, the CDR3 is TGCAGCGTTGAAGATCCCTGGGAACACATGAACACTGAAGCTTTCTTT. Protein sequence: CSVEDPWEHMNTEAFF. The whole variable domain, filled in from reference TRBV29-1 and TRBJ1-1, reads SAVISQKPSRDICQRGTSLTIQCQVDSQVTMMFWYRQQPGQSLTLIATANQGSEATYESGFVIDKFPISRPNLTFSTLTVSNMSPEDSSIYLCSVEDPWEHMNTEAFFGQGTRLTVV.

V and J are TRBV20-1 and TRBJ2-5; 8 bases are a match to TRBD1. The CDR3 length is 15 residues. From germline, CDR1 is DFQATT and CDR2 SNEGSKA (reference sequence). Trimming at V came to 3 bases and at J to 5 bases, leaving 11 bases not matched to a gene. CDR3 sequence (DNA): TGCAGTGCTAGTGCTTTGGGACAGGCAAGGGAGACCCAGTACTTC. Its translation is CSASALGQARETQYF.

The chain links TRBV29-1 to TRBJ1-5; D not resolved. CDR1 and CDR2 (germline): SQVTM, ANQGSEA. The ends were cut back, 4 bases at V and 0 bases at J, with 7 bases in the middle. The CDR3 consists of 13 residues. CDR3 nucleotides: TGCAGCGTTGCCCAGGCTAGCAATCAGCCCCAGCATTTT. Protein product: CSVAQASNQPQHF.

CDR3 sequence: CASSLMTPTYSPNYGYTF. In DNA form, the CDR3 reads TGTGCCAGCAGTTTGATGACACCCACATACTCTCCTAACTATGGCTACACCTTC. This chain connects TRBV2 to TRBJ1-2; no firm D call. Per the germline V gene, CDR1 is SNHLY and CDR2 is FYNNEI. Trimming cost V 5 bases and J 0 bases, with 22 bases left between them. The CDR3 totals 18 residues.

J is TRBJ2-5 and V is TRBV6-4, with D possibly being TRBD1 (6 bases). The CDR3 is 12 residues long. Trimming took 1 base from V and 7 from J, leaving 7 bases between them. The germline gives CDR1 MRHNA, CDR2 SNTAGT. The CDR3 loop is CASSDYRATQYF. The CDR3 bases are TGTGCCAGCAGTGACTACAGGGCGACCCAGTACTTC.

This clonotype was found many times. The chain uses TRBV5-1 and TRBJ1-6; 8 bases match TRBD1. V lost 1 base to trimming and J lost 7 bases; unmatched junction nucleotides: 4. Germline V gene data show CDR1 as SGHRS and CDR2 as YFSETQ. The CDR3 has 15 residues. CDR3 in DNA: TGCGCCAGCAGCTTGTCGGGACAGGAGAATTCACCCCTCCACTTT. Protein product: CASSLSGQENSPLHF.

Notes on this clonotype: A clone one base away is much larger, so this may be a read error. The chain has TRBV2 and TRBJ1-1; D might be TRBD1 (6 bases). Trimming took 8 bases from V and 4 from J, leaving 17 bases between them. The CDR3 has 14 residues. Germline CDR1 and CDR2: SNHLY and FYNNEI. The CDR3 region has the DNA TGTGCCAGCGTATCTACAGGGTTGAGCACTGAAGCTTTCTTT. Amino acids: CASVSTGLSTEAFF.

The gene calls are TRBV7-9 and TRBJ1-2; maybe TRBD1 (5 bases). V lost 0 bases to trimming and J lost 8 bases, with 10 bases between them. The CDR3 consists of 13 residues. Germline V lookup: CDR1 SEHNR, CDR2 FQNEAQ (reference sequence). The CDR3 coding sequence is TGTGCCAGCAGCTTAGCGGACAACGGAGGCTACACCTTC. This codes for CASSLADNGGYTF.

The table lists this clonotype with many counts. J is TRBJ1-3 and V is TRBV7-2; D gene uncertain. The length of the CDR3 is 17 residues. The germline V gene has CDR1 SGHTA and CDR2 FQGNSA. The V end lost 1 base, the J end lost 2 bases, and 15 bases lay between the germline ends. CDR3 in DNA: TGTGCCAGCAGCTTAGACGTTCGGGGTCGGACTGGAAACACCATATATTTT. Amino acid sequence: CASSLDVRGRTGNTIYF.

This sequence joins TRBV25-1 and TRBJ1-6; D gene uncertain. This CDR3 spans 15 amino acids. The V gene lost 2 bases and the J gene lost 3 bases, with 8 bases spanning the gap. Germline V CDR1 and CDR2: MGHDK, SYGVNS. CDR3 sequence (DNA): TGTGCCAGCAGTGAAGTATCGGGCTATAATTCACCCCTCCACTTT. It yields the protein CASSEVSGYNSPLHF.

This clonotype was observed at least ten times. This sequence joins TRBV7-9 and TRBJ1-4; D unresolved. This CDR3 region has 16 residues. CDR1 is SEHNR, CDR2 FQNEAQ, per germline (reference sequence). The V end was cut by 1 base, the J end by 8 bases, with 17 bases between. CDR3 residues: CASSLGETKRREKLFF. DNA for the CDR3: TGTGCCAGCAGCTTAGGGGAGACCAAACGGAGGGAAAAACTGTTTTTT.

The genes are TRBV12-3 or TRBV12-4 and TRBJ2-7; 7 nucleotides line up with TRBD1. Losses at the gene ends were 6 bases for V and 2 bases for J; bases not matched to a gene: 10. CDR3 length: 15 residues. The chain's CDR3 is CASSPGTVTTYEQYF. The CDR3 nucleotides read TGTGCCAGCAGCCCCGGGACAGTGACGACCTACGAGCAGTACTTC.

In its sample, this clonotype was seen a few times. The chain combines TRBV7-9 with TRBJ2-5; D may correspond to TRBD1 or TRBD2 (5 bases each). Germline V CDR1 and CDR2: SEHNR, FQNEAQ (reference sequence). The germline V and J ends were trimmed by 1 base and 5 bases, with 17 bases remaining between them. The CDR3 consists of 16 residues. The CDR3 spells CASSLEGRAAGETQYF. CDR3 nucleotide sequence: TGTGCCAGCAGCTTAGAGGGGCGGGCAGCAGGGGAGACCCAGTACTTC.

As to this clonotype: This may arise from a read error, as a much more abundant clone is one base away. The chain links TRBV2 to TRBJ1-1; tentatively, D is TRBD1 (6 bases). Germline V lookup: CDR1 SNHLY, CDR2 FYNNEI. This CDR3 spans 16 amino acids. Trimming took 2 bases from V and 7 from J, leaving 20 bases between them. The CDR3 DNA reads TGTGCCAGCAGTGAATGGGGGGGCGGGTTGCTCCGTGAAGCTTTCTTT. It yields the protein CASSEWGGGLLREAFF.

V is TRBV20-1 and J is TRBJ1-1; 9 nucleotides match TRBD1. Looked up from germline, CDR1 is DFQATT and CDR2 is SNEGSKA (reference sequence). The CDR3 is 16 amino acids. Trimming at V came to 0 bases and at J to 5 bases, leaving 10 bases not matched to a gene. CDR3 residues: CSARDPVQGAGTEAFF. DNA for the CDR3: TGCAGTGCTAGAGACCCCGTACAGGGGGCTGGAACTGAAGCTTTCTTT.

This clonotype showed up just a few times. This CDR3 reads CASSFRVLEKLFF. As DNA, the CDR3 is TGTGCCAGCAGCTTCAGAGTTTTGGAAAAACTGTTTTTT. The chain employs TRBV7-8 and TRBJ1-4; D is unclear. The ends were cut back, 3 bases at V and 8 bases at J, with 10 bases in the middle. The CDR3 has 13 amino acids. Germline CDR1 is SGHVS and CDR2 is FQNEAQ.

The chain uses TRBV7-2 and TRBJ1-4, with D possibly being TRBD1 (5 bases). V was clipped by 3 bases and J by 4 bases, with 9 bases between them. Germline values: CDR1 SGHTA, CDR2 FQGNSA. The CDR3 contains 14 residues. The CDR3 reads CASSFDRHNEKLFF. The CDR3 nucleotides are TGTGCCAGCAGCTTCGACAGACATAATGAAAAACTGTTTTTT.

In its sample, this clonotype was seen a few times. The chain has TRBV7-8 and TRBJ2-5, with D maybe TRBD2 (6 bases). The ends were cut back, 6 bases at V and 1 base at J, with 18 bases in the middle. Germline V gene data show CDR1 as SGHVS and CDR2 as FQNEAQ. The CDR3 is 16 residues long. The CDR3 DNA is TGTGCCAGCAGTCCCGGGACTCCCCAGTCCCAAGAGACCCAGTACTTC. It yields the protein CASSPGTPQSQETQYF.

The chain couples TRBV12-3 or TRBV12-4 to TRBJ2-7; D is undetermined. Trimming pared 3 bases from V and 4 bases from J, leaving 7 bases between. The CDR3 totals 12 residues. CDR3 DNA sequence: TGTGCCAGCAGTTTGTCTGTTTACGAGCAGTACTTC. Translation gives CASSLSVYEQYF.

This clonotype came up many times. V usage is TRBV2 and J usage is TRBJ2-7, with TRBD1 matching 7 bases. The CDR3 is 13 residues long. V lost 7 bases to trimming and J lost 3 bases; unmatched junction nucleotides: 6. The germline CDR1 and CDR2 sequences are SNHLY and FYNNEI. In DNA form, the CDR3 reads TGTGCCAGCATTGGGGCAGGGGGCTACGAGCAGTACTTC. Translated, it gives CASIGAGGYEQYF.

As to this clonotype: Possible read error: a much larger clone is one base away. J is TRBJ1-1 and V is TRBV29-1; TRBD1 might be the D (5 bases). The germline V gene has CDR1 SQVTM and CDR2 ANQGSEA. V was cut by 6 bases and J by 5 bases, with 19 bases left in between. The CDR3 length is 14 residues. CDR3 coding DNA: TGCAGCGTCGGGGGTGGGGGGGGAAGAACTGAAGCTTTCTTT. It codes for CSVGGGGGRTEAFF.

A note on this clonotype: The CDR3 carries no conserved terminal phenylalanine or tryptophan, so it likely arises from a read error. The DNA is omitted, as the CDR3 cannot be located on it reliably, and the CDR3 follows TCRdb's listing. V and J are TRBV15 and TRBJ2-7; TRBD1, the table's D call, lacks a check against the DNA. Germline V gene data show CDR1 as LNHNV and CDR2 as YYDKDF (reference sequence). The CDR3 spans 8 residues, counting both ends. The CDR3 sequence is CATSSAGT.

This clonotype showed up just a few times. This chain joins TRBV7-8 and TRBJ1-5, with D possibly matching TRBD1 (6 bases). With 5 bases removed from V and 1 base from J, the gap between germline ends came to 15 bases. CDR3 length equals 16 residues. Germline V gene data show CDR1 as SGHVS and CDR2 as FQNEAQ. The CDR3 nucleotides read TGTGCCAGCAGCACTAGTGGGAGGGGGAGCAATCAGCCCCAGCATTTT. Protein product: CASSTSGRGSNQPQHF.

About this clonotype itself: One base away lies a much larger clone, so this may be a sequencing read error. This rearrangement joins TRBV7-9 to TRBJ1-2, with 10 bases that match TRBD1. The CDR3 has 14 amino acids. V gave up 5 bases and J gave up 8 bases; unmatched junction bases: 8. Germline values: CDR1 SEHNR, CDR2 FQNEAQ (reference sequence). The CDR3 bases are TGTGCCAGCAGCCTGAAGACAGGGGGCGACGGCTACACCTTC. It codes for CASSLKTGGDGYTF.

This clonotype has at least ten counts. The CDR3 spells CASRDGNTEAFF. CDR3 nucleotide sequence: TGCGCCAGCAGGGACGGAAACACTGAAGCTTTCTTT. V is TRBV5-1 and J is TRBJ1-1; unclear D gene. Germline assignment: CDR1 SGHRS and CDR2 YFSETQ. The CDR3 runs 12 residues. Trimming removed 5 bases from V and 2 bases from J, with 7 bases in between.

The table lists this clonotype with a count of one. The rearrangement uses TRBV29-1 and TRBJ1-5; D unclear. Trimming removed 6 bases at V and 7 bases at J, with 16 bases between. This CDR3 comprises 13 residues. The germline V gene has CDR1 SQVTM and CDR2 ANQGSEA. CDR3: CSVSFLIGQPQHF. CDR3 DNA: TGCAGCGTGTCCTTCCTCATCGGGCAGCCCCAGCATTTT.

As concerns this clonotype: Given the absence of the conserved phenylalanine or tryptophan at the CDR3 end, a read error is likely. Because the CDR3's place on the DNA is in doubt, the DNA is left out and the CDR3 is given as listed by TCRdb. V and J are TRBV7-9 and TRBJ2-7; the table's D call TRBD1 went unverified against the DNA. CDR1 and CDR2 (germline): SEHNR, FQNEAQ (reference sequence). The CDR3 length is 8 residues, termini included. CDR3: CASSLGIP.

For this clonotype: A junction end diverges from the germline sequence, so it may reflect a read error. The V gene is TRBV12-3 or TRBV12-4, the J gene TRBJ2-5; TRBD1 matches at 8 bases. CDR3 length: 13 amino acids. DNA for the CDR3: TGTACCAGCAGTTCCGGACAGGGAGAGACCCAGTACTTC. Translating gives CTSSSGQGETQYF.

Regarding this clonotype: Relative to the germline gene, one junction end is altered; a read error may explain this. The chain uses TRBV2 and TRBJ2-7; D ambiguous. The CDR3 sequence is 14 residues long. Germline V gene lookup returns CDR1 SNHLY and CDR2 FYNNEI. The CDR3 reads CASSERRRSNEQYF. As DNA, the CDR3 is TGTGCCAGCAGTGAAAGGAGACGCTCCAACGAGCAGTACTTC.

This clonotype was observed a few times. This chain connects TRBV7-9 to TRBJ2-5; unclear D gene. The ends were cut back, 6 bases at V and 5 bases at J, with 16 bases in the middle. The CDR3 covers 14 residues. Germline lookup yields CDR1 SEHNR and CDR2 FQNEAQ (reference sequence). The CDR3 sequence is CASSYLSFGETQYF. CDR3 bases: TGTGCCAGCAGTTACTTATCGTTCGGGGAGACCCAGTACTTC.

This clonotype was observed once. The gene calls are TRBV6-1 and TRBJ2-2; D is ambiguous. The CDR3 runs 16 residues. V lost 6 bases and J lost 3, with 17 bases in between. The germline V gene has CDR1 MNHNS and CDR2 SASEGT. CDR3: CASSPRAAGHTGELFF. The CDR3 coding sequence is TGTGCCAGCAGCCCAAGGGCGGCAGGCCACACCGGGGAGCTGTTTTTT.

In this sample, this clonotype turned up many times. V is TRBV2 and J is TRBJ1-2; D may be TRBD1 (5 bases). V was shortened by 6 bases and J by 2 bases, with 19 bases between the two germline ends. Germline CDR1 and CDR2: SNHLY and FYNNEI. The CDR3 runs to 16 residues. CDR3 region: CASSGTSDGTNYGYTF. The CDR3 DNA is TGTGCCAGCAGCGGGACGTCGGACGGTACGAACTATGGCTACACCTTC.